The rows below give T cell receptor beta chains drawn from one sample of a study of blood T cells in healthy people across ages. MiXCR, run by TCRdb on the 5' RACE reads, gives a single entry per CDR3 protein. The profile shows around 400,000 distinct CDR3 sequences, about half of them singletons. The sequencing sample was made of blood. These receptors were taken from a man in his sixties in good health. CDR3s include the opening cysteine and the closing phenylalanine or tryptophan. A D gene is named only where the DNA matches it firmly. Size is stated for part of the rows, as once, few or many counts, or as a class when the clone is expanded.

len	d_gene	j_gene	abundance	v_gene	CDR3nt	CDR3aa
18	TRBD2	TRBJ2-3	NA	TRBV20-1	TGCAGTGCTAGAGAGCATACCCTTGCTAGCGGGGGCATCGGTACGCAGTATTTT	CSAREHTLASGGIGTQYF
14	NA	TRBJ2-7	NA	TRBV6-5	TGTGCCAGCACCCCGACGGCAGGGGCGAGGGAGCAGTACTTC	CASTPTAGAREQYF
16	TRBD2	TRBJ2-7	few	TRBV4-1	TGCGCCAGCAGCCAAGCTAGCGGGCCCGGGGACTACGAGCAGTACTTC	CASSQASGPGDYEQYF
17	NA	TRBJ2-6	NA	TRBV5-1	TGCGCCAACAGCCTGCCAGGAACTCACTCTGGGGCCAACGTCCTGACTTTC	CANSLPGTHSGANVLTF
16	NA	TRBJ2-7	NA	TRBV4-3	TGCGCCAGCAGCCAGTCCGCGGGAAGGGTCGGCTACGAGCAGTACTTC	CASSQSAGRVGYEQYF
16	NA	TRBJ1-4	NA	TRBV12-3/TRBV12-4	TGTGCCAGCAGTTTAAACTTATTAGGTACTAATGAAAAACTGTTTTTT	CASSLNLLGTNEKLFF
14	NA	TRBJ2-5	once	TRBV5-1	TGCGCCAGCAGCTTGGGGACAGTGGAAGAGACCCAGTACTTC	CASSLGTVEETQYF
14	NA	TRBJ2-7	NA	TRBV6-5	TGTGCCAGCAGCGCCCGGGACAAGTACTACGAGCAGTACTTC	CASSARDKYYEQYF
13	NA	TRBJ2-1	NA	TRBV7-2	TGTACCAGCAGCTTAATGGAATACAATGAGCAGTTCTTC	CTSSLMEYNEQFF
17	TRBD1	TRBJ1-2	NA	TRBV28	TGTGCCAGCAGTCTACCCCTATCGATGGGACAGGGCTCTGGCTACACCTTC	CASSLPLSMGQGSGYTF
15	TRBD1	TRBJ2-6	NA	TRBV7-2	TGTGCCAGCAGCAAACAGGGGACTGGGGCCAACGTCCTGACTTTC	CASSKQGTGANVLTF
14	TRBD1	TRBJ2-3	NA	TRBV7-2	TGTGCCAGCAGCGTCGGGACAGGCGGGGATACGCAGTATTTT	CASSVGTGGDTQYF
15	TRBD1	TRBJ2-7	NA	TRBV7-8	TGTGCCAGCAGCTTAGTACAGGGGGAAAGCTACGAGCAGTACTTC	CASSLVQGESYEQYF
18	NA	TRBJ2-1	NA	TRBV7-3	TGTGCCAGCAGCTTAACGTCTAGGTTAGGTAGCTCCTACAATGAGCAGTTCTTC	CASSLTSRLGSSYNEQFF
14	NA	TRBJ2-7	NA	TRBV21-1	TGTGCCAGCAGCATAACGACAGGTATCGACGAGCAGTACTTC	CASSITTGIDEQYF
14	TRBD1	TRBJ2-1	NA	TRBV7-9	TGTGCCAGCAGCCCACAGGGGTACGGGAATGAGCAGTTCTTC	CASSPQGYGNEQFF
14	TRBD1	TRBJ2-1	NA	TRBV7-9	TGTGCCAGCAGCACGGGACAGTATGACAATGAGCAGTTCTTC	CASSTGQYDNEQFF
11	TRBD1	TRBJ1-2	NA	TRBV29-1	TGCAGCGTTGAAGCGGACAGGAGCTACACCTTC	CSVEADRSYTF
11	NA	TRBJ2-7	NA	TRBV20-1	TGCAGTGCTAGAGATGGCCCGGAGCAGTACTTC	CSARDGPEQYF
15	TRBD2	TRBJ2-7	NA	TRBV4-2	TGTGCCAGCAGCAAGTTAGCGGGGGGTAACAATGAGCAGTACTTC	CASSKLAGGNNEQYF
14	TRBD1	TRBJ2-7	NA	TRBV7-2	TGTGCCAGCAGCCAACAGGGGAGCTCCTACGAGCAGTACTTC	CASSQQGSSYEQYF
14	TRBD1	TRBJ1-2	few	TRBV20-1	TGCAGTGCTAGGAGACGGGACAGGGTCCATGGCTACACCTTC	CSARRRDRVHGYTF
15	NA	TRBJ2-1	once	TRBV20-1	TGCAGTGCTAGAGAGCGCCGAAGCTCCTACAATGAGCAGTTCTTC	CSARERRSSYNEQFF
15	TRBD1	TRBJ1-6	NA	TRBV20-1	TGCAGTGCTGCCCTCCCGGGACAGGGGAATTCACCCCTCCACTTT	CSAALPGQGNSPLHF
14	TRBD1	TRBJ2-5	NA	TRBV28	TGTGCCAGCAAGTCAATGGACAGGGGTCAAGAGCAGTACTTC	CASKSMDRGQEQYF
14	NA	TRBJ1-5	NA	TRBV20-1	TGCAGTGCTTTTCGGGACGGAGGAAATCAGCCCCAGCATTTT	CSAFRDGGNQPQHF
13	TRBD1	TRBJ2-1	few	TRBV20-1	TGCAGTGCTCTTGGACAGGGGTACAATGAGCAGTTCTTC	CSALGQGYNEQFF
17	TRBD2	TRBJ2-4	once	TRBV5-1	TGCGCCAGCAGCGCCGGGACTAGCGTCCTAGCCAAAAACATTCAGTACTTC	CASSAGTSVLAKNIQYF
12	NA	TRBJ2-7	NA	TRBV7-2	TGTGCCAGCAGCCGGCCGGGCTACGAGCAGTACTTC	CASSRPGYEQYF
14	NA	TRBJ2-3	NA	TRBV29-1	TGCAGCGTCTCCGGGGGCGGGATCCCAGATACGCAGTATTTT	CSVSGGGIPDTQYF
13	TRBD2	TRBJ2-3	once	TRBV7-8	TGTGCCAGCAGCACCGGGGGGGCGGATACGCAGTATTTT	CASSTGGADTQYF
15	NA	TRBJ2-7	NA	TRBV25-1	TGTGCCAGCAGTGAGCTCAGGGCCCCTACGGGCGAGCAGCACTTC	CASSELRAPTGEQHF
13	TRBD1	TRBJ1-2	many	TRBV27	TGTGCCAGCAGCCGCCGGACAGGGGATGGCTACACCTTC	CASSRRTGDGYTF
15	NA	TRBJ2-7	NA	TRBV28	TGTGCCAGCAGTCCCCCGGCGGGACAGTCCTACGAGCAGTACTTC	CASSPPAGQSYEQYF
16	TRBD1	TRBJ2-6	few	TRBV7-2	TGTGCCAGCAGCCCCCGACAGGGTGGTGGGGCCAACGTCCTGACTTTC	CASSPRQGGGANVLTF
12	NA	TRBJ2-7	NA	TRBV12-3/TRBV12-4	TGTGCCGGCAGTTTGGGACTTTACGAGCAGTACTTC	CAGSLGLYEQYF
18	TRBD2	TRBJ2-5	many	TRBV7-9	TGTGCCAGCAGCCCAGGAGGGACTAGCGGGCCAGCGGAGGAGACCCAGTACTTC	CASSPGGTSGPAEETQYF
13	NA	TRBJ1-1	NA	TRBV6-4	TGTGCCGGCAGTAACCGGGGGGGCACTGAAGCTTTCTTT	CAGSNRGGTEAFF
10	NA	TRBJ2-2	NA	TRBV29-1	TGCAGCGTGGCGGCCGGGGAGCTGTTTTTT	CSVAAGELFF
13	TRBD1	TRBJ1-2	NA	TRBV7-2	TGTGCCAGCACCATCTCAGGGGGCAAGGACTACACCTTC	CASTISGGKDYTF
15	TRBD1	TRBJ1-1	once	TRBV7-2	TGTGCCAGCCTGGACAGGGGTTTCATGAACACTGAAGCTTTCTTT	CASLDRGFMNTEAFF
14	NA	TRBJ2-7	NA	TRBV11-2	TGTGCCAGCAGCTTAGAATCCCTAGCCTTCGAGCAGTACTTC	CASSLESLAFEQYF
12	NA	TRBJ2-7	many	TRBV29-1	TGCAGCGTTGAGGGTGGCGCCCAAGAGCAGTACTTC	CSVEGGAQEQYF
16	NA	TRBJ1-1	NA	TRBV2	TGTGCCAGCAGCCTTCAGGGTTCGGGGATTGGCACTGAAGCTTTCTTT	CASSLQGSGIGTEAFF
11	TRBD1	TRBJ2-7	many	TRBV20-1	TGCAGTGGACAGGGTCCCACCGAGCAGTACTTC	CSGQGPTEQYF
16	NA	TRBJ2-3	NA	TRBV20-1	TGCAGTGCTAAATCTCCGGGTCCAGGGGGGCCAGATACGCGGTATTTT	CSAKSPGPGGPDTRYF
13	NA	TRBJ1-6	NA	TRBV6-1	TGTGCCAGCTCGATCAGGGACGCGACACCCCTCCACTTT	CASSIRDATPLHF
11	NA	TRBJ2-7	few	TRBV29-1	TGCAGCGCCGGGTGGGAGGCTGAGCAGTACTTC	CSAGWEAEQYF
15	TRBD2	TRBJ2-2	NA	TRBV12-3/TRBV12-4	TGTGCCAGCAGTTCCTCGGGAGGGATGGCCGGGGAGCTGTTTTTT	CASSSSGGMAGELFF
13	TRBD1	TRBJ2-7	few	TRBV29-1	TGCAGCGCCCAGACAGGGGGCAGTTACGAGCAGTACTTC	CSAQTGGSYEQYF
14	NA	TRBJ2-5	NA	TRBV2	TGTGCCTCCCTGGACGGAACCTTCCAAGAGACCCAGTACTTC	CASLDGTFQETQYF
15	TRBD1	TRBJ2-3	few	TRBV10-3	TGTGCCATCAGTCCCGGACAGGGCGGCACAGATACGCAGTATTTT	CAISPGQGGTDTQYF
16	TRBD1	TRBJ2-7	NA	TRBV6-4	TGTGCCAGCAGTGACCCAACGGACAGGGGGCGCCGCGAGCAGTACTTC	CASSDPTDRGRREQYF
14	TRBD1	TRBJ2-7	few	TRBV15	TGTGCCACCAGCAGCCTCAGGACAGGGAACGAGCAGTACTTC	CATSSLRTGNEQYF
15	NA	TRBJ2-7	NA	TRBV7-2	TGTGCCAGCAGCTTAGTCCAGGGGAACTCCTACGAGCAGTACTTC	CASSLVQGNSYEQYF
13	NA	TRBJ2-3	NA	TRBV20-1	TGCAGTGCAAGGAGGAGGGGCGCAGATACGCAGTATTTT	CSARRRGADTQYF
15	NA	TRBJ1-2	once	TRBV6-2/TRBV6-3	TGTGCCAGCAGTTACGACGTGGATATCTTATATGGCTACACCTTC	CASSYDVDILYGYTF
12	NA	TRBJ2-1	NA	TRBV20-1	TGCAGTGCTCGTACTGCTGTCGCGGCCCAGTTCTTC	CSARTAVAAQFF
16	NA	TRBJ2-1	few	TRBV9	TGTGCCAGCAGCGTATCCCCTATTGCGGGGGCTAATGAGCAGTTCTTC	CASSVSPIAGANEQFF